These 23 T cell receptor beta chains share one sample of origin, sequenced in a study of blood T cell repertoires in COVID-19. Repertoires were generated with immunoSEQ multiplex PCR, while TCRdb's copy carries only in-frame clones and drops some. The sample records 150,000 to 200,000 clones, about 90% being singletons. Source material: peripheral blood. These receptors were collected from a man between 40 and 49 years old with active or convalescent COVID-19.

The J gene is TRBJ1-6, the V gene TRBV30; weak D call: TRBD1 (6 bases). From germline, CDR1 is GTSNPN and CDR2 SVGIG (reference sequence). With 3 bases removed from V and 5 bases from J, the gap between germline ends came to 14 bases. The CDR3 is 15 residues long. The CDR3 DNA reads as TGTGCCTGGAGCCAATGGGGGGGCAATAATTCACCCCTCCACTTT. It translates to CAWSQWGGNNSPLHF.

The table lists this clone with a count of one. Germline is not matched at one junction end, which may reflect a read error. The rearrangement joins TRBV7-7 to TRBJ2-5; D gene unclear. This CDR3 spans 15 amino acids. Germline lookup yields CDR1 SSHAT and CDR2 FNYEAQ (reference sequence). In nucleotides, the CDR3 is TGTGCTAGCAGCCCAATGGCCGGGTTGCAAGAGACCCAGTACTTC. Its protein product is CASSPMAGLQETQYF.

This chain uses TRBV28 with TRBJ1-6, with D tentatively TRBD1 (5 bases). V shed 8 bases and J shed 4 bases, with 18 bases lying between them. Per the germline V gene, CDR1 is MDHEN and CDR2 is SYDVKM. CDR3 length: 16 residues. The CDR3 nucleotides read TGTGCCAGCCTCTCTACTGACAAGGGGTATAATTCACCCCTCCACTTT. It encodes CASLSTDKGYNSPLHF.

A remark on this clone: The identical CDR3 is also encoded by other nucleotide sequences in the sample. The V gene is TRBV9, the J gene TRBJ2-5, with D perhaps matching TRBD2 (6 bases). The CDR3 is 14 amino acids. Germline V lookup: CDR1 SGDLS, CDR2 YYNGEE. V was shortened by 0 bases and J by 4 bases, with 10 bases between the two germline ends. The CDR3 spells CASSVGGGGETQYF. DNA of the CDR3: TGTGCCAGCAGCGTAGGTGGGGGAGGAGAGACCCAGTACTTC.

V is TRBV7-2 and J is TRBJ1-1, with D perhaps TRBD1 (5 bases). The CDR3 has 16 amino acids. CDR1 is SGHTA, CDR2 FQGNSA, per germline. With 5 bases removed from V and 2 bases from J, the gap between germline ends came to 18 bases. The CDR3 loop is CASSREAGRENTEAFF. CDR3 coding DNA: TGTGCCAGCAGCAGGGAGGCAGGGAGAGAAAACACTGAAGCTTTCTTT.

V and J are TRBV7-9 and TRBJ2-6, with D uncertain. Germline CDR1 SEHNR, CDR2 FQNEAQ (reference sequence). V lost 0 bases and J 4 bases, leaving 4 bases between the germline ends. The CDR3 loop spans 14 amino acids. The CDR3 reads CASSLARGANVLTF. The CDR3 DNA follows: TGTGCCAGCAGCTTAGCGCGGGGGGCCAACGTCCTGACTTTC.

V is TRBV2 and J is TRBJ1-2; 8 bases are shared with TRBD1. Germline-derived CDR1 and CDR2 are SNHLY and FYNNEI. CDR3 length equals 14 residues. Losses at the gene ends were 2 bases for V and 4 bases for J; bases not matched to a gene: 3. DNA of the CDR3: TGTGCCAGCAGTGAAAAAGACAGGGGCTATGGCTACACCTTC. Translation: CASSEKDRGYGYTF.

The chain links TRBV4-3 to TRBJ2-7; 14 bases align to TRBD2. The CDR3 length is 17 residues. Trimming at V came to 4 bases and at J to 6 bases, leaving 11 bases not matched to a gene. Germline V gene sequence: CDR1 LGHNA, CDR2 YSLEER. CDR3 protein: CASSPSETSGGAGEQYF. The DNA for the CDR3 is TGCGCCAGCAGCCCGTCCGAGACTAGCGGGGGGGCCGGCGAGCAGTACTTC.

The chain carries TRBV11-2 and TRBJ1-2; TRBD1 is a possible D gene (6 bases). This CDR3 spans 15 amino acids. CDR1 SGHAT and CDR2 FQNNGV come from the germline V gene. V lost 4 bases and J lost 1, with 13 bases in between. DNA for the CDR3: TGTGCCAGCAGCTCCCCACAGGGAAATAACTATGGCTACACCTTC. This encodes CASSSPQGNNYGYTF. Full variable domain (remainder filled in from reference TRBV11-2 and TRBJ1-2): EAGVAQSPRYKIIEKRQSVAFWCNPISGHATLYWYQQILGQGPKLLIQFQNNGVVDDSQLPKDRFSAERLKGVDSTLKIQPAKLEDSAVYLCASSSPQGNNYGYTFGSGTRLTVV.

This clone was picked up one time. V usage is TRBV7-2 and J usage is TRBJ1-2; 9 nucleotides align to TRBD1. Trimming took 3 bases from V and 2 from J; bases not matched to a gene: 13. The CDR3 has 18 amino acids. Germline CDR1 reads SGHTA; CDR2 reads FQGNSA. The CDR3 region is CASSFDPRTGEGNYGYTF. In DNA, the CDR3 is TGTGCCAGCAGCTTCGATCCCCGGACAGGGGAAGGAAACTATGGCTACACCTTC.

The chain's CDR3 is CASSIDRNTEAFF. Here the CDR3 DNA reads TGTGCCAGCAGTATTGACAGGAACACTGAAGCTTTCTTT. The J gene is TRBJ1-1, the V gene TRBV2; D perhaps matches TRBD1 (5 bases). The ends were cut back, 5 bases at V and 1 base at J, with 8 bases in the middle. CDR3 length: 13 residues. Germline CDR1 and CDR2: SNHLY and FYNNEI.

V gene TRBV2 combines with J gene TRBJ2-1; 12 bases agree with TRBD1. Looked up from germline, CDR1 is SNHLY and CDR2 is FYNNEI. Losses at the gene ends were 7 bases for V and 8 bases for J; bases not matched to a gene: 9. CDR3 length equals 15 residues. The CDR3 reads CASMIGTGGFYEQFF. In DNA form, the CDR3 reads TGTGCCAGCATGATCGGGACAGGGGGCTTTTATGAGCAGTTCTTC.

V gene TRBV28 combines with J gene TRBJ1-1; no definite D call. V was trimmed by 3 bases and J by 0 bases, leaving 5 bases between them. CDR3 length: 13 residues. In germline, CDR1 is MDHEN, CDR2 SYDVKM. Here the CDR3 reads CASSFRLNTEAFF. Here the CDR3 DNA reads TGTGCCAGCAGTTTTAGATTGAACACTGAAGCTTTCTTT.

The chain couples TRBV18 to TRBJ2-2; 12 bases are shared with TRBD2. Trimming at V came to 3 bases and at J to 5 bases, leaving 1 base not matched to a gene. The CDR3 length is 15 residues. Looked up from germline, CDR1 is KGHSH and CDR2 is LQKENI. CDR3 coding DNA: TGTGCCAGCTCACCCGGGACTAGCGGGACCGGGGAGCTGTTTTTT. Translating gives CASSPGTSGTGELFF.

The rearrangement links TRBV7-9 to TRBJ2-1, with 8 nucleotides matching TRBD2. The V gene's germline CDR1 is SEHNR and CDR2 FQNEAQ (reference sequence). CDR3 length equals 18 residues. Trimming at V came to 2 bases and at J to 4 bases, leaving 13 bases not matched to a gene. CDR3 nucleotides: TGTGCCAGCAGCTTAATCGGGGGGGCCACTTATTTATACAATGAGCAGTTCTTC. Its protein is CASSLIGGATYLYNEQFF.

The chain recombines TRBV9 with TRBJ1-1; D call uncertain. The germline CDR1 and CDR2 sequences are SGDLS and YYNGEE. This CDR3 has 16 residues. V was pared by 9 bases and J by 5 bases, with 26 bases between. This CDR3 is CATSAGIGTSITEAFF. The CDR3 nucleotides read TGTGCCACCTCGGCGGGCATAGGAACTTCTATTACTGAAGCTTTCTTT.

The rearrangement links TRBV4-1 to TRBJ1-4; D is possibly TRBD1 (5 bases). V was clipped by 4 bases and J by 8 bases, with 8 bases between them. The CDR3 totals 12 residues. Germline V gives CDR1 MGHRA, CDR2 YSYEKL. DNA for the CDR3: TGCGCCAGCAGCCTCCCAGGGGAAAAACTGTTTTTT. Translation gives CASSLPGEKLFF.

The chain carries TRBV13 and TRBJ1-2; 8 nucleotides line up with TRBD1. J was trimmed by 4 bases and V by 6 bases; bases with no gene match: 7. The germline gives CDR1 PRHDT, CDR2 FYEKMQ (reference sequence). This CDR3 has 14 amino acids. Here the CDR3 reads CASSLSQGVYGYTF. The CDR3 nucleotides read TGTGCCAGCAGTTTATCACAGGGGGTCTATGGCTACACCTTC.

V gene TRBV15 combines with J gene TRBJ2-5; D unresolved. Per the germline V gene, CDR1 is LNHNV and CDR2 is YYDKDF (reference sequence). The CDR3 spans 14 residues. Deletions cut 1 base from V and 1 base from J, with 7 bases between. The CDR3 bases are TGTGCCACCAGCAGAGTTGGTAGCCAAGAGACCCAGTACTTC. As protein: CATSRVGSQETQYF.

V usage is TRBV7-6 and J usage is TRBJ1-6, with 7 bases fitting TRBD1. This CDR3 is built from 16 residues. Germline V gene sequence: CDR1 SGHVS, CDR2 FNYEAQ. V was pared by 5 bases and J by 7 bases, with 11 bases of the junction left unmatched. The CDR3 coding sequence is TGTGCCAGCAGCCCGAGCCTCAGGGGGAGAAATTCACCCCTCCACTTT. Its translation: CASSPSLRGRNSPLHF.

This clone is a singleton in its sample. The chain is built from TRBV18 and TRBJ1-2; a weak D match, TRBD1 (5 bases). Germline V gene sequence: CDR1 KGHSH, CDR2 LQKENI. V gave up 3 bases and J gave up 8 bases, with 16 bases separating them. The CDR3 contains 14 residues. CDR3 region: CASSPGQPNPGYTF. CDR3 DNA sequence: TGTGCCAGCTCACCGGGGCAGCCCAATCCGGGCTACACCTTC.

The V and J genes are TRBV3-1 (or the pseudogene TRBV3-2) and TRBJ2-7, with 8 bases that match TRBD2. Trimming at V came to 0 bases and at J to 2 bases, leaving 18 bases not matched to a gene. Germline V gives CDR1 LGHDT, CDR2 YNNKEL (reference sequence). This CDR3 is 20 amino acids long. CDR3 sequence reads: CASSQEGPAGAFTSTYEQYF. The CDR3 nucleotides read TGTGCCAGCAGCCAAGAGGGCCCAGCGGGGGCCTTTACTTCAACCTACGAGCAGTACTTC.

This clone was seen once. V usage is TRBV25-1 and J usage is TRBJ2-7, with TRBD1 matching 7 bases. This CDR3 contains 12 residues. The germline gives CDR1 MGHDK, CDR2 SYGVNS. The V gene end was trimmed by 4 bases and the J gene end by 4 bases; junction bases not matched to a gene: 1. The CDR3 sequence: CASSVQGYEQYF. In DNA, the CDR3 is TGTGCCAGCAGTGTACAGGGGTACGAGCAGTACTTC.